This T cell receptor beta chain emerged from a study of blood T cell repertoires in COVID-19. Authors' processing steps: Reference gene primers were amplified, and this amplification served to estimate nucleated cell counts. Assay: immunoSEQ multiplex PCR; the TCRdb copy retains only in-frame clones and omits some. V, J and clone size reflect that table, while D and trimming were determined from the DNA. The sample lists approximately 250,000 clones, about 82% occurring once. Germline V gene data show CDR1 as SGHRS and CDR2 as YFSETQ. V shed 4 bases, J shed 5 bases, and the junction held 8 bases outside the gene matches. The CDR3 loop spans 15 amino acids. This clone was detected only once.

The specimen was peripheral blood. V and J are TRBV5-1 and TRBJ2-5, with TRBD2 matching 10 bases. The receptor comes from a woman aged 60-70 years with active or convalescent COVID-19. The CDR3 DNA is TGCGCCAGCAGCCCAGCGGGGGGGAGTGGGGAGACCCAGTACTTC. Its translation is CASSPAGGSGETQYF.